This T cell receptor beta chain was recovered during a study of vaccination and CD4 T cells after COVID-19. Study in general: Researchers treated cells with overlapping spike peptides taken from SARS-CoV-2, HCoV-NL63, HCoV-OC43 and HCoV-229E.

Oncomine TCR Beta short-read sequencing was applied to DNA from cultured CD4+ T cells. TCRdb analysed the PCR reads with MiXCR anew, one entry per CDR3 protein. The sample shows about 13,000 distinct CDR3 sequences, less than 45% of them seen only once. V lost 4 bases and J lost 0, with 11 bases in between. This CDR3 is 15 amino acids long. In germline, CDR1 is SGHTA, CDR2 FQGNSA. This clonotype was detected only once. Its target is unknown. Treatment in this sample: approximately 9-day PBMC culture with coronavirus spike peptide pools or control peptides (ViraFEST assay). The V gene is TRBV7-2, the J gene TRBJ2-3, with D maybe TRBD1 (5 bases). This TCR was recovered from a human donor who had recovered from COVID-19. The sample in question was CD4+ T cells from blood, cultured in vitro, obtained after SARS-CoV-2 vaccination. The CDR3 loop is CASSSDRTSTDTQYF. DNA for the CDR3: TGTGCCAGCAGCTCAGACAGAACTAGCACAGATACGCAGTATTTT.